This TCR beta chain appears in the sequencing data of a study of T cells expressing NK-cell markers. Reanalyzing the 5' RACE reads, TCRdb keeps one entry per CDR3 protein, without DNA. The specimen's table records roughly 380,000 distinct CDR3 sequences. The length of the CDR3 is 17 residues. Germline CDR1 reads SGHRS; CDR2 reads YFSETQ. The genes are TRBV5-1 and TRBJ2-5; TCRdb names TRBD1, which stays unverified in the absence of DNA. The clonotype was recovered from a man aged 18 to 69 in good health. Sequenced: blood T cells: a sorted CD56 or NKG2C T cell subset, CD4+ or CD8+ T cells, or bulk PBMC T cells (not recorded which). CDR3 region: CASSPFGGQRTQETQYF.